These 32 T cell receptor beta chains came from one sample sequenced in a study of cytomegalovirus exposure and HLA in healthy donors. PCR was performed using 60 Vbeta and 13 Jbeta primers. The assay was immunoSEQ multiplex PCR, and TCRdb's table has in-frame clones only and misses some. The repertoire holds under 200,000 clones, under 70% seen once, with less than 3.5% in the top ten. The source material was PBMCs. All receptors derive from a woman in her thirties or forties in good health and CMV-seropositive.

V gene TRBV5-1 combines with J gene TRBJ2-7; 8 bases are shared with TRBD1. This CDR3 is 14 amino acids long. Germline CDR1 SGHRS, CDR2 YFSETQ. V gave up 3 bases and J gave up 2 bases; unmatched junction bases: 4. The CDR3 sequence is CASSWTGSTYEQYF. In nucleotides, the CDR3 is TGCGCCAGCAGCTGGACAGGGTCTACCTACGAGCAGTACTTC.

Remarks on this clone: Other nucleotide sequences in the sample specify the same CDR3. The V and J genes are TRBV5-1 and TRBJ2-5; D might be TRBD1 (5 bases). V was trimmed by 0 bases and J by 5 bases, leaving 5 bases between them. Per the germline V gene, CDR1 is SGHRS and CDR2 is YFSETQ. CDR3 length equals 12 residues. CDR3 amino acids: CASSLAGETQYF. The CDR3 DNA is TGCGCCAGCAGCTTGGCAGGGGAGACCCAGTACTTC.

In its sample, this clone was seen a few times. The CDR3 DNA reads TGTGCCATCCTGGACAGGGGAGATGAGCAGTTCTTC. Amino acid sequence: CAILDRGDEQFF. V gene TRBV2 combines with J gene TRBJ2-1; 9 nucleotides match TRBD1. Germline values: CDR1 SNHLY, CDR2 FYNNEI. After removal of 10 bases from V and 8 bases from J, the junction contained 6 bases not matched to a gene. The CDR3 has 12 amino acids.

This clone has just one count. J is TRBJ2-1 and V is TRBV5-6; 7 nucleotides agree with TRBD1. Germline trimming cut 4 bases from V and 6 bases from J; bases unmatched to any gene: 13. CDR3 length: 16 residues. Germline lookup yields CDR1 SGHDT and CDR2 YYEEEE. CDR3 region: CASSEAPGQPSNEQFF. CDR3 nucleotides: TGTGCCAGCAGCGAGGCGCCGGGACAGCCTTCCAATGAGCAGTTCTTC.

The rearrangement joins TRBV28 to TRBJ1-2, with TRBD1 matching over 7 bases. Germline-derived CDR1 and CDR2 are MDHEN and SYDVKM. The CDR3 has 13 residues. Losses at the gene ends were 6 bases for V and 4 bases for J; bases not matched to a gene: 5. CDR3: CASRLQGTYGYTF. CDR3 nucleotide sequence: TGTGCCAGCAGACTACAGGGGACCTATGGCTACACCTTC.

The chain is built from TRBV7-9 and TRBJ1-1; D is unclear. V shed 3 bases and J shed 8 bases, with 19 bases lying between them. The V gene's germline CDR1 is SEHNR and CDR2 FQNEAQ (reference sequence). CDR3 length: 15 amino acids. This CDR3 reads CASSFGLEPAGEAFF. DNA of the CDR3: TGTGCCAGCAGCTTTGGATTAGAACCCGCGGGGGAAGCTTTCTTT.

The chain employs TRBV9 and TRBJ2-3, with TRBD1 matching 9 bases. The junction had 4 bases not matched to a gene; V was cut back by 1 base and J by 1 base. Per germline, CDR1 SGDLS and CDR2 YYNGEE. The CDR3 has 16 amino acids. The CDR3 loop is CASSVLRTGGTDTQYF. CDR3 nucleotides: TGTGCCAGCAGCGTACTACGGACAGGGGGCACAGATACGCAGTATTTT. Based on the CDR3 plus reference TRBV9 and TRBJ2-3, the full variable domain is DSGVTQTPKHLITATGQRVTLRCSPRSGDLSVYWYQQSLDQGLQFLIQYYNGEERAKGNILERFSAQQFPDLHSELNLSSLELGDSALYFCASSVLRTGGTDTQYFGPGTRLTVL.

V gene TRBV5-1 combines with J gene TRBJ2-1; D may be TRBD2 (6 bases). CDR3 length: 16 amino acids. The germline gives CDR1 SGHRS, CDR2 YFSETQ. Trimming left V 0 bases short and J 7 bases short, with 17 bases between. Here the CDR3 DNA reads TGCGCCAGCAGCTTGGTCTGGGACTCCGGACTAAATGAGCAGTTCTTC. This gives the protein CASSLVWDSGLNEQFF.

V gene TRBV6-5 combines with J gene TRBJ2-5; perhaps TRBD1 as D (6 bases). There are 14 residues in the CDR3. The V gene lost 2 bases and the J gene lost 3 bases, with 10 bases spanning the gap. CDR1 is MNHEY, CDR2 SVGAGI, per germline. CDR3 region: CASSYAGTKETQYF. The CDR3 nucleotides read TGTGCCAGCAGTTACGCCGGGACAAAAGAGACCCAGTACTTC.

The genes are TRBV4-3 and TRBJ2-3; 7 bases agree with TRBD1. The V gene end was trimmed by 0 bases and the J gene end by 4 bases; junction bases not matched to a gene: 4. This CDR3 comprises 15 residues. Germline V gives CDR1 LGHNA, CDR2 YSLEER. The CDR3 sequence: CASSQDRGPPDTQYF. The CDR3 DNA reads TGCGCCAGCAGCCAAGATAGGGGGCCCCCAGATACGCAGTATTTT.

This clone showed up just once. The J gene is TRBJ1-4, the V gene TRBV28; D might be TRBD1 (6 bases). V was cut by 8 bases and J by 3 bases, with 22 bases left in between. The CDR3 length is 17 residues. In germline, CDR1 is MDHEN, CDR2 SYDVKM. The CDR3 sequence: CASLAPWGPRANEKLFF. The CDR3 DNA follows: TGTGCCAGCTTGGCCCCGTGGGGGCCTCGGGCTAATGAAAAACTGTTTTTT.

The chain employs TRBV18 and TRBJ2-3; D may be TRBD1 (5 bases). The V and J ends lost 3 bases and 1 base respectively, with 5 bases between them. There are 13 residues in the CDR3. The V gene's germline CDR1 is KGHSH and CDR2 LQKENI. CDR3 coding DNA: TGTGCCAGCTCACCCAGGGGCACAGATACGCAGTATTTT. Translating gives CASSPRGTDTQYF. Drawing the rest from reference TRBV18 and TRBJ2-3, the complete variable domain is NAGVMQNPRHLVRRRGQEARLRCSPMKGHSHVYWYRQLPEEGLKFMVYLQKENIIDESGMPKERFSAEFPKEGPSILRIQQVVRGDSAAYFCASSPRGTDTQYFGPGTRLTVL.

The chain employs TRBV5-4 and TRBJ2-7; tentatively, D is TRBD1 (6 bases). The CDR3 totals 16 residues. Germline V gene sequence: CDR1 SGHNT, CDR2 YYREEE (reference sequence). V was trimmed by 0 bases and J by 6 bases, leaving 19 bases between them. CDR3 nucleotide sequence: TGTGCCAGCAGCTTGGGTCAGGGGAGATATCTAGGCGAGCAGTACTTC. It translates to CASSLGQGRYLGEQYF.

This clone was counted only a few times. The chain employs TRBV5-1 and TRBJ1-1; D possibly corresponds to TRBD1 (6 bases). Deletions cut 0 bases from V and 1 base from J, with 10 bases between. CDR3 length equals 15 residues. Germline lookup yields CDR1 SGHRS and CDR2 YFSETQ. The CDR3 protein is CASSLGGTTNTEAFF. Here the CDR3 DNA reads TGCGCCAGCAGCTTGGGGGGGACAACGAACACTGAAGCTTTCTTT.

V and J are TRBV11-2 and TRBJ2-7; possibly TRBD2 for D (6 bases). CDR1 SGHAT and CDR2 FQNNGV come from the germline V gene. CDR3 length: 17 residues. The V end was cut by 6 bases, the J end by 0 bases, with 21 bases between. In DNA form, the CDR3 reads TGTGCCAGCAGGGGGTTGGGACTGCGGACATACTCCTACGAGCAGTACTTC. Translation gives CASRGLGLRTYSYEQYF.

This clone appeared a single time. The rearrangement uses TRBV5-1 and TRBJ1-3; D possibly corresponds to TRBD1 (6 bases). The V gene's germline CDR1 is SGHRS and CDR2 YFSETQ. This CDR3 spans 16 amino acids. Trimming pared 0 bases from V and 0 bases from J, leaving 10 bases between. As DNA, the CDR3 is TGCGCCAGCAGCTTGGAGGGGACAACCTCTGGAAACACCATATATTTT. This encodes CASSLEGTTSGNTIYF.

This clone was detected only a few times. The chain carries TRBV9 and TRBJ1-2, with TRBD1 identical over 7 bases. This CDR3 has 13 amino acids. Germline V gene data show CDR1 as SGDLS and CDR2 as YYNGEE. V dropped 3 bases and J dropped 5; count of bases not matched to a gene: 4. CDR3 sequence: CASSAIQGYGYTF. The CDR3 bases are TGTGCCAGCAGCGCCATACAGGGGTATGGCTACACCTTC.

This clone was observed a handful of times. The gene calls are TRBV4-3 and TRBJ1-1; D remains unclear. This CDR3 contains 13 residues. Trimming left V 0 bases short and J 2 bases short, with 4 bases between. CDR1 and CDR2 (germline): LGHNA, YSLEER. CDR3 residues: CASSQDGNTEAFF. The CDR3 nucleotides are TGCGCCAGCAGCCAAGACGGTAACACTGAAGCTTTCTTT.

CDR3 DNA: TGCAGTGCCACGCCAGACAGAGCGGCTTTCTTT. Protein: CSATPDRAAFF. This rearrangement joins TRBV20-1 to TRBJ1-1; tentative D call: TRBD1 (5 bases). The CDR3 consists of 11 residues. The V gene's germline CDR1 is DFQATT and CDR2 SNEGSKA (reference sequence). V lost 6 bases and J 11 bases, leaving 16 bases between the germline ends.

The chain links TRBV6-5 to TRBJ2-3; 10 bases match TRBD1. This CDR3 has 15 residues. CDR1 MNHEY and CDR2 SVGAGI come from the germline V gene. V lost 6 bases, J lost 4 bases, and 7 bases stayed unmatched. In DNA, the CDR3 is TGTGCCAGCAGGTCGACAGGGGGCGAGCCAGATACGCAGTATTTT. This gives the protein CASRSTGGEPDTQYF.

This sequence joins TRBV9 and TRBJ2-1; D is unresolved. The V gene's germline CDR1 is SGDLS and CDR2 YYNGEE. Trimming cost V 4 bases and J 2 bases, with 10 bases left between them. CDR3 size: 14 residues. CDR3: CASSPRGAYNEQFF. CDR3 coding DNA: TGTGCCAGCAGCCCCCGCGGAGCCTACAATGAGCAGTTCTTC. The full variable domain, its missing parts supplied by reference TRBV9 and TRBJ2-1, is DSGVTQTPKHLITATGQRVTLRCSPRSGDLSVYWYQQSLDQGLQFLIQYYNGEERAKGNILERFSAQQFPDLHSELNLSSLELGDSALYFCASSPRGAYNEQFFGPGTRLTVL.

This clone was seen more than once but under ten times. This chain joins TRBV5-1 and TRBJ2-7, with TRBD1 matching over 9 bases. The germline CDR1 and CDR2 sequences are SGHRS and YFSETQ. The CDR3 covers 15 residues. Trimming took 4 bases from V and 7 from J; bases not matched to a gene: 12. The CDR3 region has the DNA TGCGCCAGCAGCCTGACGGGACAGGGAATGGATGAGCAGTACTTC. This gives the protein CASSLTGQGMDEQYF.

This clone was detected only once. Other DNA sequences in the same sample also yield this CDR3. V and J are TRBV7-2 and TRBJ2-7, with no clear D. V lost 2 bases, J lost 3 bases, and 2 bases lay in between. The germline V gene encodes CDR1 SGHTA and CDR2 FQGNSA. The CDR3 runs to 11 residues. The CDR3 reads CASSLRYEQYF. The CDR3 region has the DNA TGTGCCAGCAGCTTACGCTACGAGCAGTACTTC.

This clone was seen more than once but under ten times. The chain combines TRBV5-4 with TRBJ2-7; D gene uncertain. This CDR3 region has 14 residues. Per germline, CDR1 SGHNT and CDR2 YYREEE (reference sequence). The V gene lost 4 bases and the J gene lost 6 bases, with 17 bases spanning the gap. The CDR3 DNA reads as TGTGCCAGCAGCCAGACTTTTCATGTTGGCGAGCAGTACTTC. Its protein product is CASSQTFHVGEQYF.

This clone was seen just once. The chain carries TRBV29-1 and TRBJ2-5; the D gene is possibly TRBD1 (5 bases). The better agreement between TRBJ2-7 and the DNA end casts doubt on the J call. The length of the CDR3 is 12 residues. The germline CDR1 and CDR2 sequences are SQVTM and ANQGSEA. The CDR3 loop is CSALTVSYEQYF. Written as DNA, the CDR3 is TGCAGCGCACTGACAGTATCCTACGAGCAGTACTTC.

This sequence joins TRBV9 and TRBJ2-5, with 14 nucleotides matching TRBD2. Germline V lookup: CDR1 SGDLS, CDR2 YYNGEE. With 0 bases clipped from V and 4 bases from J, the junction kept 2 bases outside the gene matches. This CDR3 spans 16 amino acids. CDR3 region: CASSVGTSGGPETQYF. The CDR3 coding sequence is TGTGCCAGCAGCGTAGGGACTAGCGGGGGGCCAGAGACCCAGTACTTC.

This chain uses TRBV7-6 with TRBJ2-6, with D maybe TRBD1 (6 bases). Trimming removed 2 bases at V and 2 bases at J, with 13 bases between. CDR3 size: 17 residues. The germline CDR1 and CDR2 sequences are SGHVS and FNYEAQ. The CDR3 loop reads CASSLPNTGTGANVLTF. Written as DNA, the CDR3 is TGTGCCAGCAGCTTACCCAACACAGGGACTGGGGCCAACGTCCTGACTTTC.

CDR3 coding DNA: TGTGCCAGCAGATTCGACAGGGGCACTGAAGCTTTCTTT. This sequence encodes CASRFDRGTEAFF. This chain links TRBV7-9 with TRBJ1-1; 8 nucleotides match TRBD1. The CDR3 sequence is 13 residues long. The J segment lost 4 bases and the V segment lost 6 bases, leaving 4 bases of the junction unmatched. Germline V CDR1 and CDR2: SEHNR, FQNEAQ (reference sequence).

The gene calls are TRBV7-3 and TRBJ1-1; 8 nucleotides align to TRBD1. Germline CDR1 reads SGHTA; CDR2 reads FQGTGA. This CDR3 is 13 amino acids long. Losses at the gene ends were 5 bases for V and 7 bases for J; bases not matched to a gene: 6. CDR3 region: CASSTGQGREAFF. CDR3 DNA sequence: TGTGCCAGCAGCACCGGACAGGGCCGTGAAGCTTTCTTT.

V gene TRBV15 combines with J gene TRBJ2-7, with D possibly matching TRBD1 (6 bases). The germline CDR1 and CDR2 sequences are LNHNV and YYDKDF (reference sequence). Trimming took off 1 base at V and 5 bases at J, with 15 bases between the two ends. This CDR3 is 15 amino acids long. The CDR3 coding sequence is TGTGCCACCAGCAGAGGTAGGGGGAACTCGAACGAGCAGTACTTC. It encodes CATSRGRGNSNEQYF.

The rearrangement uses TRBV4-1 and TRBJ2-3; 12 bases map to TRBD2. CDR3 length equals 15 residues. CDR1 is MGHRA, CDR2 YSYEKL, per germline. After removal of 4 bases from V and 6 bases from J, the junction contained 5 bases not matched to a gene. The CDR3 sequence: CASSLRTSGVDTQYF. The CDR3 nucleotides read TGCGCCAGCAGCCTCAGGACTAGCGGGGTGGATACGCAGTATTTT.

This clone was seen just once. The chain is built from TRBV5-8 and TRBJ1-3, with a possible D match to TRBD1 (5 bases). The CDR3 is made up of 14 amino acids. Trimming removed 1 base from V and 9 bases from J, with 14 bases in between. Germline CDR1 is SGHTS and CDR2 is YDEGEE. The CDR3 region is CASSLSGLLRTIYF. DNA for the CDR3: TGTGCCAGCAGCTTGTCAGGGCTCTTGCGCACCATATATTTT.